The 16 T cell receptor beta chains presented below share a single source sample, sequenced in a study of Graves' ophthalmopathy and Graves' hyperthyroidism. RNA transcripts served as template for amplifying TCR beta CDR3 sequences. An opening RT-PCR round employed HTBI primers and preceded a second-round multiplex PCR. TCRdb reprocessed the multiplex PCR reads with MiXCR, giving one entry per CDR3 protein. The table has almost 750,000 distinct CDR3 sequences, 35% to 50% seen once. The material sequenced was peripheral blood. Receptors originate from an adult man with Graves' ophthalmopathy.

In this sample, this clonotype turned up many times. The V and J genes are TRBV10-3 and TRBJ2-7, with 8 bases that match TRBD1. This CDR3 is 12 amino acids long. Trimming took 6 bases from V and 7 from J; bases not matched to a gene: 5. Per the germline V gene, CDR1 is ENHRY and CDR2 is SYGVKD. CDR3 sequence reads: CAIREGQGEQYF. CDR3 DNA: TGTGCCATCAGAGAAGGACAGGGAGAGCAGTACTTC.

The chain uses TRBV11-2 and TRBJ1-6; D remains ambiguous. The CDR3 extends over 11 amino acids. The V gene's germline CDR1 is SGHAT and CDR2 FQNNGV. V was trimmed by 4 bases and J by 10 bases, leaving 5 bases between them. CDR3 residues: CASSSGSPLHF. The CDR3 coding sequence is TGTGCCAGCAGCTCGGGATCACCCCTCCACTTT.

Turning to this clonotype: Because the CDR3's place on the DNA is in doubt, the DNA is left out and the CDR3 is given as listed by TCRdb. J is TRBJ2-2 and V is TRBV25-1. In germline, CDR1 is MGHDK, CDR2 SYGVNS. Inclusive of both ends, the CDR3 amounts to 16 amino acids. The CDR3 protein is CACSARDQESTGELFF.

The table lists this clonotype with a few counts. The chain is built from TRBV20-1 and TRBJ1-2; D is perhaps TRBD1 (5 bases). CDR1 is DFQATT and CDR2 is SNEGSKA in the germline V gene (reference sequence). With 3 bases removed from V and 1 base from J, the gap between germline ends came to 24 bases. The CDR3 is 18 amino acids. The CDR3: CSASREGIGQGRNYGYTF. The CDR3 DNA reads as TGCAGTGCTAGTAGGGAAGGGATCGGCCAGGGCCGTAACTATGGCTACACCTTC.

This clonotype was counted at least ten times. V and J are TRBV24-1 and TRBJ1-4; D is perhaps TRBD1 (6 bases). Per germline, CDR1 KGHDR and CDR2 SFDVKD. This CDR3 comprises 14 residues. With 5 bases removed from V and 3 bases from J, the gap between germline ends came to 9 bases. As DNA, the CDR3 is TGTGCCACCAGTGGCAGGGGCGCTAATGAAAAACTGTTTTTT. Residues: CATSGRGANEKLFF.

CDR3 protein: CAVMAGRETQYF. CDR3 nucleotide sequence: TGTGCCGTAATGGCAGGGCGGGAGACCCAGTACTTC. J is TRBJ2-5 and V is TRBV25-1; D is perhaps TRBD1 (5 bases). V lost 11 bases and J lost 5, with 15 bases in between. From germline, CDR1 is MGHDK and CDR2 SYGVNS. The CDR3 sequence is 12 residues long.

This clonotype was detected many times. This chain connects TRBV7-3 to TRBJ1-2; D is perhaps TRBD1 (5 bases). This CDR3 is built from 15 residues. V lost 0 bases, J lost 6 bases, and 14 bases lay in between. Germline V lookup: CDR1 SGHTA, CDR2 FQGTGA. DNA of the CDR3: TGTGCCAGCAGCTTAACCTTCGGGGACGTCGATGGCTACACCTTC. Its protein is CASSLTFGDVDGYTF.

This clonotype was recorded a few times. The V call is TRBV11-2, the J call TRBJ2-2; D may be TRBD1 or TRBD2 (5 bases each). CDR3 length equals 15 residues. Trimming removed 5 bases from V and 5 bases from J, with 15 bases in between. Germline CDR1 reads SGHAT; CDR2 reads FQNNGV. The CDR3 DNA is TGTGCCAGCAGCAACCGGGACGGTGGGACCGGGGAGCTGTTTTTT. Residues: CASSNRDGGTGELFF. Full variable domain (missing parts from reference TRBV11-2 and TRBJ2-2): EAGVAQSPRYKIIEKRQSVAFWCNPISGHATLYWYQQILGQGPKLLIQFQNNGVVDDSQLPKDRFSAERLKGVDSTLKIQPAKLEDSAVYLCASSNRDGGTGELFFGEGSRLTVL.

This clonotype was recorded a few times. Sequence at one end of the junction differs from germline and may be a read error. The V and J genes are TRBV10-2 and TRBJ1-5; TRBD1 might be the D (6 bases). Germline V gives CDR1 WSHSY, CDR2 SAAADI. This CDR3 comprises 17 residues. The CDR3 DNA reads as TGTGCCAGCAGTTACGGGACACAAAGCGGTAGCAATCAGCCCCAGCATTTT. As protein: CASSYGTQSGSNQPQHF.

This clonotype has just a few counts. The rearrangement joins TRBV5-5 to TRBJ1-6, with 8 positions matching TRBD1. Trimming took 5 bases from V and 7 from J; bases not matched to a gene: 11. In germline, CDR1 is SGHKS, CDR2 YYEKEE (reference sequence). The CDR3 is 16 amino acids. CDR3 nucleotide sequence: TGTGCCAGCAGGCCTATAGGACAGGGTGGCAATTCACCCCTCCACTTT. Amino acid sequence: CASRPIGQGGNSPLHF.

This clonotype appeared many times. This chain connects TRBV29-1 to TRBJ2-7, with a weak D call TRBD1 (6 bases). The CDR3 extends over 12 amino acids. CDR1 is SQVTM and CDR2 is ANQGSEA in the germline V gene. V shed 7 bases and J shed 2 bases, with 12 bases lying between them. The CDR3 loop reads CSAGQPAYEQYF. DNA of the CDR3: TGCAGCGCCGGACAGCCTGCCTACGAGCAGTACTTC.

Turning to this clonotype: A much larger clone is a single base away; this may be a read error. A read error is likely, as this CDR3 ends without the conserved phenylalanine or tryptophan. The rearrangement links TRBV20-1 to TRBJ1-5; 8 nucleotides match TRBD1. The length of the CDR3 is 13 residues. CDR1 and CDR2 (germline): DFQATT, SNEGSKA (reference sequence). J gave up 5 bases and V 6 bases, and 6 bases lay outside the gene matches. CDR3 sequence reads: CSALDRGHQPQHL. The CDR3 nucleotides read TGCAGTGCCCTCGACAGGGGTCATCAGCCCCAGCATCTT.

The chain has TRBV25-1 and TRBJ2-7; TRBD1 matches at 8 bases. The germline V gene has CDR1 MGHDK and CDR2 SYGVNS. The CDR3 loop spans 18 amino acids. J lost 10 bases, V lost 5 bases, and 25 bases had no gene match. For the CDR3, the DNA is TGTGCCAGCAGTTACTTAGGTCGTCTCGGACAGGGATTGGACTTACAGTACTTC. Protein sequence: CASSYLGRLGQGLDLQYF.

The genes are TRBV5-1 and TRBJ2-6; D call uncertain. The germline V and J ends were trimmed by 7 bases and 0 bases, with 8 bases remaining between them. The germline gives CDR1 SGHRS, CDR2 YFSETQ. The CDR3 has 14 amino acids. CDR3 protein: CASAKTSGANVLTF. In DNA form, the CDR3 reads TGCGCCAGCGCCAAAACCTCTGGGGCCAACGTCCTGACTTTC.

This clonotype was counted only a few times. The chain links TRBV7-2 to TRBJ2-7, with D tentatively TRBD1 (5 bases). The V gene's germline CDR1 is SGHTA and CDR2 FQGNSA. The V end was cut by 3 bases, the J end by 1 base, with 10 bases between. The CDR3 extends over 14 amino acids. The CDR3 here is CASSFARQSYEQYF. DNA for the CDR3: TGTGCCAGCAGCTTCGCGAGACAGTCCTACGAGCAGTACTTC.

This clonotype was observed at least ten times. The chain carries TRBV7-6 and TRBJ1-1, with D maybe TRBD1 (6 bases). The CDR3 has 14 amino acids. Trimming took off 3 bases at V and 4 bases at J, with 12 bases between the two ends. Looked up from germline, CDR1 is SGHVS and CDR2 is FNYEAQ. The CDR3 DNA reads TGTGCCAGCAGCTTGCGGGGGCCCGGCACTGAAGCTTTCTTT. Residues: CASSLRGPGTEAFF.